This T cell receptor beta chain was sequenced during a study of CD8 T cells in Susac syndrome. The study's findings and limits: Peak Susac CD8+ clonal expansion was seen in TEMRA cells and active patients. Susac-specific public clones in total CD8+ repertoires numbered about 17; in CD8+ TEMRA repertoires, they numbered 5 or 6. Individuals included in the TCR sequencing and HLA analysis were acknowledged by the study to be relatively few in number.

CDR1 and CDR2 (germline): SGHAT, FQNNGV. This CDR3 has 22 amino acids. Deletions cut 6 bases from V and 0 bases from J, with 30 bases between. An input of about 0.5 to 1 ug of RNA was subjected to reverse transcription using random hexamers. From the immunoSEQ multiplex PCR reads, TCRdb called clonotypes with MiXCR, one entry per CDR3 protein. Among about 120,000 distinct CDR3 sequences listed, just under 95% were seen once. On this clonotype itself: As yet, its antigen is unknown.

Sequenced: CD8+ T cells from PBMCs. The TCR was taken from a human donor with Susac syndrome. V gene TRBV11-2 combines with J gene TRBJ2-6; tentative D call: TRBD2 (6 bases). CDR3 protein: CASSPGGPGGTALHSGANVLTF. Here the CDR3 DNA reads TGTGCCAGCAGTCCTGGTGGGCCAGGAGGGACCGCGCTCCACTCTGGGGCCAACGTCCTGACTTTC.